The 11 T cell receptor beta chains below were found in one sample sequenced in a study of T-cell reconstitution after alpha-beta-depleted transplantation in children. It was with unique molecular identifiers that the TCRbeta library was prepared. TCRdb redid the calling of the PCR reads with MiXCR, one entry per CDR3 protein. The repertoire holds around 240,000 distinct CDR3 sequences, with 9.7% as singletons. The sample consisted of PBMCs from the stem cell graft donor, taken from the stem cell graft. The receptor source for this set is a human donor who donated a stem cell graft to a child with SCID.

This clonotype has just a few counts. The chain links TRBV28 to TRBJ1-5, with 8 bases lining up with TRBD1. The CDR3 is 15 residues long. The V gene end was trimmed by 5 bases and the J gene end by 6 bases; junction bases not matched to a gene: 9. Per germline, CDR1 MDHEN and CDR2 SYDVKM. The CDR3 nucleotides read TGTGCCAGCAGTCCGATAGGACAGGGTAGTCAGCCCCAGCATTTT. Protein product: CASSPIGQGSQPQHF.

The V and J genes are TRBV5-5 and TRBJ2-1, with D perhaps TRBD1 or TRBD2 (5 bases each). V was cut by 1 base and J by 5 bases, with 22 bases left in between. The CDR3 loop spans 18 amino acids. Germline CDR1 reads SGHKS; CDR2 reads YYEKEE (reference sequence). Here the CDR3 DNA reads TGTGCCAGCAGCTTGTTGATCTCGGTGGGGACCGTAAACAATGAGCAGTTCTTC. It translates to CASSLLISVGTVNNEQFF.

This chain connects TRBV7-2 to TRBJ2-1; either TRBD1 or TRBD2 may fit D (6 bases each). Trimming removed 3 bases at V and 7 bases at J, with 13 bases between. Looked up from germline, CDR1 is SGHTA and CDR2 is FQGNSA. This CDR3 spans 14 amino acids. CDR3 loop: CASSFPGARNEQFF. In nucleotides, the CDR3 is TGTGCCAGCAGCTTCCCGGGGGCGAGGAATGAGCAGTTCTTC.

This clonotype was counted at least ten times. The chain links TRBV7-8 to TRBJ2-7; unclear D gene. Germline CDR1 SGHVS, CDR2 FQNEAQ. This CDR3 region has 14 residues. Trimming cost V 2 bases and J 2 bases, with 10 bases left between them. CDR3 in DNA: TGTGCCAGCAGCTTAAGGCAGACCCCCTACGAGCAGTACTTC. Amino acids: CASSLRQTPYEQYF.

This clonotype was observed at least ten times. The J gene is TRBJ2-3, the V gene TRBV20-1; no definite D call. Trimming took off 6 bases at V and 6 bases at J, with 10 bases between the two ends. Looked up from germline, CDR1 is DFQATT and CDR2 is SNEGSKA (reference sequence). The CDR3 consists of 11 residues. CDR3 nucleotides: TGCAGTGCAGGTCCCAGGGATACGCAGTATTTT. This gives the protein CSAGPRDTQYF.

This clonotype was seen many times. The genes are TRBV7-9 and TRBJ2-7, with D tentatively TRBD1 (5 bases). V lost 1 base and J 0 bases, leaving 13 bases between the germline ends. The CDR3 totals 16 residues. The germline CDR1 and CDR2 sequences are SEHNR and FQNEAQ (reference sequence). CDR3 protein: CASSLEYRRSSYEQYF. The CDR3 DNA reads TGTGCCAGCAGCTTAGAATACAGGCGCTCCTCCTACGAGCAGTACTTC. The full variable domain, with the rest looked up from reference TRBV7-9 and TRBJ2-7, is DTGVSQNPRHKITKRGQNVTFRCDPISEHNRLYWYRQTLGQGPEFLTYFQNEAQLEKSRLLSDRFSAERPKGSFSTLEIQRTEQGDSAMYLCASSLEYRRSSYEQYFGPGTRLTVT.

At least ten counts were recorded for this clonotype. V usage is TRBV19 and J usage is TRBJ2-2, with 8 bases matching TRBD1. The CDR3 length is 15 residues. Losses at the gene ends were 5 bases for V and 4 bases for J; bases not matched to a gene: 6. The germline gives CDR1 LNHDA, CDR2 SQIVND (reference sequence). In DNA form, the CDR3 reads TGTGCCAGTAGTTGGACAGGGCTCAGCACCGGGGAGCTGTTTTTT. Translating gives CASSWTGLSTGELFF.

This clonotype showed up many times. The rearrangement uses TRBV6-1 and TRBJ2-3; either TRBD1 or TRBD2 may supply D (5 bases each). There are 15 residues in the CDR3. CDR1 MNHNS and CDR2 SASEGT come from the germline V gene. V lost 7 bases and J lost 2, with 16 bases in between. CDR3 DNA sequence: TGTGCCAGCAAGGCTCGCCGAGGGACCACAGATACGCAGTATTTT. Translating gives CASKARRGTTDTQYF.

This clonotype was counted at least ten times. V usage is TRBV20-1 and J usage is TRBJ1-1, with D unclear. Germline V gene sequence: CDR1 DFQATT, CDR2 SNEGSKA (reference sequence). V lost 0 bases to trimming and J lost 5 bases, with 1 base between them. The CDR3 loop spans 10 amino acids. The CDR3 sequence is CSARETEAFF. CDR3 DNA sequence: TGCAGTGCTAGAGAAACTGAAGCTTTCTTT.

This clonotype turned up a few times. This chain joins TRBV6-5 and TRBJ2-2; TRBD2 might be the D (6 bases). Germline CDR1 and CDR2: MNHEY and SVGAGI. The V end lost 4 bases, the J end lost 4 bases, and 16 bases lay between the germline ends. The length of the CDR3 is 16 residues. The CDR3, as DNA: TGTGCCAGCAGTTTGACCAGCGGGCCAACCACCGGGGAGCTGTTTTTT. Translating it yields CASSLTSGPTTGELFF.

This clonotype was counted between two and nine times. V usage is TRBV7-2 and J usage is TRBJ1-4, with D possibly being TRBD1 (5 bases). Trimming took 1 base from V and 8 from J, leaving 14 bases between them. Per the germline V gene, CDR1 is SGHTA and CDR2 is FQGNSA. This CDR3 comprises 15 residues. The CDR3 is CASSLVGVGPEKLFF. The DNA of the CDR3 is TGTGCCAGCAGCTTAGTAGGGGTTGGCCCCGAAAAACTGTTTTTT.